These 27 T cell receptor beta chains originate from one sample sequenced in a study of blood T cells in healthy people across ages. Combining a sample-barcoded 5' primer with a J-beta primer mix, a second PCR ran for 7 to 11 cycles. TCRdb called the 5' RACE reads again in MiXCR, with one record for every CDR3 protein. The sample yields about a million distinct CDR3 sequences, 48% seen once. Material: blood. These receptors originate from a man aged 25-45 years in good health.

The J gene is TRBJ1-5, the V gene TRBV10-3, with 9 bases lining up with TRBD1. Germline V lookup: CDR1 ENHRY, CDR2 SYGVKD. The trim removed 8 bases at V and 4 bases at J, leaving 9 bases unmatched. CDR3 length equals 15 residues. The CDR3 loop reads CAIARQGGRNQPQHF. DNA for the CDR3: TGTGCCATCGCCCGACAGGGGGGAAGGAATCAGCCCCAGCATTTT.

This rearrangement joins TRBV7-9 to TRBJ2-1; 8 bases align to TRBD1. V was pared by 5 bases and J by 4 bases, with 7 bases of the junction left unmatched. The CDR3 loop spans 15 amino acids. Germline loops: CDR1 SEHNR, CDR2 FQNEAQ (reference sequence). The CDR3 here is CASSIDRGPYNEQFF. The CDR3 DNA follows: TGTGCCAGCAGCATTGACAGGGGCCCTTACAATGAGCAGTTCTTC. The complete variable domain, with remaining parts taken from reference TRBV7-9 and TRBJ2-1, reads DTGVSQNPRHKITKRGQNVTFRCDPISEHNRLYWYRQTLGQGPEFLTYFQNEAQLEKSRLLSDRFSAERPKGSFSTLEIQRTEQGDSAMYLCASSIDRGPYNEQFFGPGTRLTVL.

This clonotype was picked up a small number of times. The rearrangement links TRBV21-1 to TRBJ1-2. TRBV21-1 counts as a pseudogene. This CDR3 comprises 11 residues. The CDR3 loop is CAIQAQYGYTF. In DNA, the CDR3 is TGTGCCATTCAAGCGCAATACGGCTACACCTTC.

The rearrangement joins TRBV5-1 to TRBJ2-7, with 9 bases fitting TRBD2. The germline V gene encodes CDR1 SGHRS and CDR2 YFSETQ. Trimming at V came to 3 bases and at J to 1 base, leaving 5 bases not matched to a gene. The CDR3 totals 15 residues. CDR3 nucleotides: TGCGCCAGCAGCTGGGGACTAGCACCGTCCTACGAGCAGTACTTC. Translated, it gives CASSWGLAPSYEQYF. The whole variable domain, remainder taken from reference TRBV5-1 and TRBJ2-7, is KAGVTQTPRYLIKTRGQQVTLSCSPISGHRSVSWYQQTPGQGLQFLFEYFSETQRNKGNFPGRFSGRQFSNSRSEMNVSTLELGDSALYLCASSWGLAPSYEQYFGPGTRLTVT.

This chain joins TRBV5-6 and TRBJ1-5; D remains ambiguous. The germline V gene encodes CDR1 SGHDT and CDR2 YYEEEE. V shed 2 bases and J shed 1 base, with 7 bases lying between them. This CDR3 comprises 14 residues. CDR3 in amino acids: CASSFLGSNQPQHF. The CDR3 DNA follows: TGTGCCAGCAGCTTTCTAGGGAGCAATCAGCCCCAGCATTTT.

This clonotype has only a few counts. J is TRBJ2-5 and V is TRBV2; TRBD2 agrees at 8 bases. This CDR3 comprises 16 residues. The germline V gene has CDR1 SNHLY and CDR2 FYNNEI. The trim removed 8 bases at V and 5 bases at J, leaving 16 bases unmatched. In nucleotides, the CDR3 is TGTGCCAGCCGACGGGGACTAGGGATTAGTTGGGAGACCCAGTACTTC. It encodes CASRRGLGISWETQYF.

This clonotype was counted ten times or more. As DNA, the CDR3 is TGTGCCAGCAGTTTAGAGAACGGTGGCTACAATGAGCAGTTCTTC. This translates into CASSLENGGYNEQFF. The rearrangement links TRBV12-3 or TRBV12-4 to TRBJ2-1; D gene uncertain. The CDR3 has 15 amino acids. Trimming shortened V by 1 base and J by 3 bases, and 10 bases separated the two germline ends.

This clonotype turned up a few times. The chain carries TRBV4-1 and TRBJ1-6; tentative D call: TRBD1 (5 bases). V lost 1 base and J lost 7, with 14 bases in between. Germline V gives CDR1 MGHRA, CDR2 YSYEKL. CDR3 length equals 16 residues. The CDR3 loop reads CASSQGRASGNSPLHF. The CDR3 nucleotides are TGCGCCAGCAGCCAAGGAAGGGCGTCAGGGAATTCACCCCTCCACTTT.

The rearrangement uses TRBV9 and TRBJ2-5; 8 nucleotides agree with TRBD2. With the DNA end fitting TRBJ2-7 better, the J assignment may be wrong. The CDR3 sequence is 15 residues long. Per the germline V gene, CDR1 is SGDLS and CDR2 is YYNGEE. CDR3 coding DNA: TGTGCCAGCAGCGTAACGGGGGGGTGGCCGTACGAGCAGTACTTC. Translated: CASSVTGGWPYEQYF.

The rearrangement uses TRBV6-1 and TRBJ2-1; 9 nucleotides match TRBD1. After removal of 6 bases from V and 5 bases from J, the junction contained 5 bases not matched to a gene. The CDR3 extends over 14 amino acids. Looked up from germline, CDR1 is MNHNS and CDR2 is SASEGT. The CDR3 DNA is TGTGCCAGCAGCCGGGGACAGGGCCACAATGAGCAGTTCTTC. Translating gives CASSRGQGHNEQFF.

This rearrangement joins TRBV4-2 to TRBJ2-3; 8 positions match TRBD2. The germline V gene has CDR1 LGHNA and CDR2 YNFKEQ. The CDR3 length is 15 residues. J was trimmed by 1 base and V by 2 bases; bases with no gene match: 2. The CDR3 sequence is CASSQSGGGTDTQYF. In DNA, the CDR3 is TGTGCCAGCAGCCAATCCGGGGGGGGCACAGATACGCAGTATTTT.

The gene calls are TRBV7-2 and TRBJ1-2; TRBD1 matches 7 bases. The CDR3 spans 14 residues. The germline CDR1 and CDR2 sequences are SGHTA and FQGNSA. V was clipped by 5 bases and J by 6 bases; unmatched bases: 9. As DNA, the CDR3 is TGTGCCAGCAGCCAGGGGGGGGCGGGGCATGGCTACACCTTC. Translation: CASSQGGAGHGYTF.

This clonotype was seen ten or more times. The rearrangement joins TRBV28 to TRBJ2-2; no clear D gene. CDR1 and CDR2 from the germline V gene are MDHEN and SYDVKM. Trimming cost V 7 bases and J 3 bases, with 12 bases left between them. The CDR3 contains 14 residues. The CDR3 DNA follows: TGTGCCAGCAAGGGCTTGTCCTACACCGGGGAGCTGTTTTTT. This codes for CASKGLSYTGELFF.

V is TRBV6-5 and J is TRBJ2-3, with 11 bases lining up with TRBD2. CDR1 is MNHEY, CDR2 SVGAGI, per germline. The CDR3 spans 16 residues. The V gene end was trimmed by 5 bases and the J gene end by 0 bases; junction bases not matched to a gene: 4. The CDR3 sequence is CASSTGTSGSTDTQYF. DNA of the CDR3: TGTGCCAGCAGTACGGGGACTAGCGGTAGCACAGATACGCAGTATTTT.

This clonotype has just a few counts. The V gene is TRBV2, the J gene TRBJ1-4; a weak D match, TRBD1 (6 bases). The CDR3 is 14 amino acids. Germline V lookup: CDR1 SNHLY, CDR2 FYNNEI. Trimming pared 5 bases from V and 8 bases from J, leaving 15 bases between. Here the CDR3 reads CASSPTGWSEKLFF. In DNA form, the CDR3 reads TGTGCCAGCAGTCCGACAGGTTGGTCGGAAAAACTGTTTTTT.

This clonotype came up a few times. In DNA, the CDR3 is TGCAGTGCTAGATCCCGCAGGGGGGGAGAGACCCAGTACTTC. The encoded protein is CSARSRRGGETQYF. The rearrangement links TRBV20-1 to TRBJ2-5; D is perhaps TRBD1 or TRBD2 (7 bases each). V was pared by 2 bases and J by 4 bases, with 14 bases between. Germline CDR1 DFQATT, CDR2 SNEGSKA (reference sequence). This CDR3 contains 14 residues.

The chain links TRBV24-1 to TRBJ2-7; D is ambiguous. Trimming removed 8 bases from V and 10 bases from J, with 20 bases in between. There are 13 residues in the CDR3. Germline CDR1 and CDR2: KGHDR and SFDVKD. The CDR3 here is CATTAAYGEAQYF. The CDR3 DNA sequence: TGTGCCACCACGGCGGCCTATGGCGAGGCCCAGTACTTC.

The J gene is TRBJ2-1, the V gene TRBV5-1; 7 bases agree with TRBD1. Germline CDR1 SGHRS, CDR2 YFSETQ. There are 14 residues in the CDR3. Trimming took 5 bases from V and 4 from J; bases not matched to a gene: 6. The CDR3 region has the DNA TGCGCCAGCAGTAGACAGGGAGATTACAATGAGCAGTTCTTC. The encoded protein is CASSRQGDYNEQFF.

This chain's CDR3 is CASSRPGPFQETQYF. DNA for the CDR3: TGCGCCAGCAGCCGGCCAGGGCCTTTCCAAGAGACCCAGTACTTC. The chain recombines TRBV4-1 with TRBJ2-5; perhaps TRBD1 as D (5 bases). The germline V and J ends were trimmed by 4 bases and 1 base, with 13 bases remaining between them. Germline CDR1 is MGHRA and CDR2 is YSYEKL. The CDR3 spans 15 residues.

A few counts support this clonotype. This chain connects TRBV27 to TRBJ2-7; 11 positions match TRBD1. Germline loops: CDR1 MNHEY, CDR2 SMNVEV (reference sequence). V lost 2 bases and J lost 0; bases outside the gene matches: 3. CDR3 length: 16 residues. The CDR3 DNA reads as TGTGCCAGCAGTTTAAAGGGGACAGGGGGCTCCTACGAGCAGTACTTC. Its translation is CASSLKGTGGSYEQYF.

This chain joins TRBV4-3 and TRBJ1-2, with 8 bases that match TRBD1. The germline V gene encodes CDR1 LGHNA and CDR2 YSLEER. There are 13 residues in the CDR3. Trimming removed 0 bases from V and 9 bases from J; junction bases left unmatched: 3. CDR3 loop: CASSQDRQGSYTF. The CDR3 bases are TGCGCCAGCAGCCAAGATAGACAGGGGAGCTACACCTTC.

The CDR3 DNA sequence: TGCAGGATAGAGGGAGTGTACTACGAGCAGTACTTC. Protein product: CRIEGVYYEQYF. The rearrangement joins TRBV20-1 to TRBJ2-4; TRBD2 is a possible D gene (5 bases). The DNA end favors TRBJ2-7, so the J call may be wrong. The CDR3 spans 12 residues. Germline loops: CDR1 DFQATT, CDR2 SNEGSKA (reference sequence).

The V and J genes are TRBV20-1 and TRBJ2-1, with D possibly being TRBD1 (6 bases). The CDR3 length is 16 residues. V lost 6 bases and J lost 0, with 18 bases in between. The V gene's germline CDR1 is DFQATT and CDR2 SNEGSKA (reference sequence). The CDR3 loop reads CSASGSRGLSYNEQFF. As DNA, the CDR3 is TGCAGTGCGAGTGGGTCCAGGGGTCTCTCCTACAATGAGCAGTTCTTC.

The chain employs TRBV6-5 and TRBJ1-2; 9 bases map to TRBD1. V shed 3 bases, J shed 4 bases, and the junction held 9 bases outside the gene matches. The germline V gene encodes CDR1 MNHEY and CDR2 SVGAGI. This CDR3 comprises 16 residues. The CDR3 nucleotides read TGTGCCAGCAGTTATCTCGGGACAGGGTCGGGCTATGGCTACACCTTC. This translates into CASSYLGTGSGYGYTF.

This clonotype was counted many times. The chain is built from TRBV5-1 and TRBJ1-2; no reliable D call. Germline V gene sequence: CDR1 SGHRS, CDR2 YFSETQ. V was clipped by 4 bases and J by 2 bases, with 9 bases between them. The CDR3 sequence is 13 residues long. CDR3 region: CASSPPGNYGYTF. The CDR3 DNA follows: TGCGCCAGCAGCCCCCCGGGAAACTATGGCTACACCTTC.

The chain is built from TRBV4-3 and TRBJ1-6; weak D call: TRBD1 (5 bases). The germline CDR1 and CDR2 sequences are LGHNA and YSLEER. The CDR3 covers 14 residues. The V end lost 1 base, the J end lost 7 bases, and 8 bases lay between the germline ends. The chain's CDR3 is CASSQVGRNSPLHF. The CDR3 bases are TGCGCCAGCAGCCAAGTGGGACGGAATTCACCCCTCCACTTT.

The rearrangement uses TRBV24-1 and TRBJ2-5; 7 nucleotides match TRBD1. The CDR3 consists of 14 residues. The J segment lost 2 bases and the V segment lost 4 bases, leaving 3 bases of the junction unmatched. In germline, CDR1 is KGHDR, CDR2 SFDVKD. Here the CDR3 DNA reads TGTGCCACCAGTGACACGGGACAGCAAGAGACCCAGTACTTC. It translates to CATSDTGQQETQYF.